This TCR beta chain was recovered during a study of blood T cell repertoires in COVID-19. Study as a whole: Researchers got acute and convalescent COVID-19 samples from the United States, Italy and Spain.

In its sample, this clone was seen a few times. The V gene's germline CDR1 is SGHRS and CDR2 YFSETQ. The CDR3 extends over 18 amino acids. The V gene end was trimmed by 3 bases and the J gene end by 7 bases; junction bases not matched to a gene: 16. Profiled with immunoSEQ multiplex PCR; TCRdb holds only in-frame clones, not every one. The data hold a few hundred thousand clones, with about 70% observed a single time. The sequencing input was peripheral blood. The V call is TRBV5-1, the J call TRBJ2-1; 10 positions match TRBD2. The source of this sequence is a woman of 80 years or more with acute or convalescent COVID-19. Here the CDR3 reads CASSSGTSATIASNEQFF. CDR3 sequence (DNA): TGCGCCAGCAGCTCCGGGACTAGCGCGACGATAGCGTCAAATGAGCAGTTCTTC.